This T cell receptor (beta chain) stems from a study of T cell repertoires in cytomegalovirus infection. Study at large: It can be stated that public TCR beta signatures indicated CMV infection as well as a matching HLA type. Study-wide findings and caveats: What dominated the ex vivo response were HLA-C-restricted CMV-specific TCR beta clonotypes.

A remark on this clonotype: No antigen is known for it.

TCRdb passed the reads through MiXCR, listing each CDR3 protein once. The sample consists of roughly 190,000 distinct CDR3 sequences, approximately 9.7% of them appearing once. The germline V gene encodes CDR1 LGHNA and CDR2 YSLEER. The CDR3 is 18 amino acids. V shed 1 base, J shed 0 bases, and the junction held 6 bases outside the gene matches. This sequence joins TRBV4-3 and TRBJ2-2, with 9 positions matching TRBD2. Sequencing used PBMCs. The TCR comes from a human donor in good health (CMV status not recorded). Some clones in this sample may be carry-over from other donors' samples. Written as DNA, the CDR3 is TGCGCCAGCAGCCAAGCCGACCGCGGGGGGGCGAACACCGGGGAGCTGTTTTTT. It codes for CASSQADRGGANTGELFF.